This paragraph reports one T cell receptor beta chain. V was clipped by 5 bases and J by 7 bases; unmatched bases: 12. Germline CDR1 and CDR2: LGHDT and YNNKEL (reference sequence). The CDR3 extends over 15 amino acids. The sample comes from a study of blood T cell repertoires in COVID-19. The repertoire was sequenced with immunoSEQ multiplex PCR; TCRdb's copy has only in-frame clones and lacks some. The sample carries 200,000 to 250,000 clones, around 87% recorded once. Sequencing was carried out using peripheral blood. V is TRBV3-1 (or the pseudogene TRBV3-2) and J is TRBJ1-1, with 8 bases fitting TRBD1. The TCR was taken from a woman in her seventies with active or convalescent COVID-19. As DNA, the CDR3 is TGTGCCAGCAGCACCTGGGGCAGGGGGCATGTTGAAGCTTTCTTT. Protein product: CASSTWGRGHVEAFF.